Included here is one T cell receptor (beta chain) sequence, with context. The data derive from a study of T-cell reconstitution after alpha-beta-depleted transplantation in children. A library of TCRbeta sequences, prepared with unique molecular identifiers, was generated. One entry per CDR3 protein, called by TCRdb with MiXCR from the PCR reads. In the table there are around 60,000 distinct CDR3 sequences, roughly 46% of which are singletons. CDR1 and CDR2 from the germline V gene are MNHEY and SVGEGT. Losses at the gene ends were 0 bases for V and 3 bases for J; bases not matched to a gene: 16. The CDR3 is made up of 20 amino acids.

The chain uses TRBV6-2 or TRBV6-3 and TRBJ2-7; 11 bases line up with TRBD1. This TCR was sampled from a male patient aged 5 to 17 who had a stem cell transplant for acute lymphoblastic leukemia, so the T cells may come from the graft donor. The specimen was PBMCs, mostly from graft donor cells, collected 360 days after TCRalphabeta/CD19-depleted stem cell transplant. CDR3 sequence reads: CASSYSTRGTPGTGGYEQYF. In DNA, the CDR3 is TGTGCCAGCAGTTACTCGACTCGTGGGACCCCGGGGACAGGGGGCTACGAGCAGTACTTC.